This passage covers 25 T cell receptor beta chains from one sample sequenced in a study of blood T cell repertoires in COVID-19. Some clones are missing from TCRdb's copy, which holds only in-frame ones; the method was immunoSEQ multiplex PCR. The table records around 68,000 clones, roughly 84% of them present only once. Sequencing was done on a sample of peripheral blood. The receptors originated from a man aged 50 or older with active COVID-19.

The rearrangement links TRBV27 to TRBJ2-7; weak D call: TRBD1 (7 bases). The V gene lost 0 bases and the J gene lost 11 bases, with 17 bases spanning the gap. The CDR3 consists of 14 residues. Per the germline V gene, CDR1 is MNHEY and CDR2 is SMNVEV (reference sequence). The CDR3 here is CASSLSRRGEEKYF. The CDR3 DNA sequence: TGTGCCAGCAGTTTATCCCGCAGGGGGGAGGAGAAGTACTTC.

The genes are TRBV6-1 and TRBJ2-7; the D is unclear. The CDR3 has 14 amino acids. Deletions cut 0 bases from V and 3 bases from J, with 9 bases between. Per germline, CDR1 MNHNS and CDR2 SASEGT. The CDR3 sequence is CASSEAGRSYEQYF. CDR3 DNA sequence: TGTGCCAGCAGTGAAGCGGGCCGAAGCTACGAGCAGTACTTC.

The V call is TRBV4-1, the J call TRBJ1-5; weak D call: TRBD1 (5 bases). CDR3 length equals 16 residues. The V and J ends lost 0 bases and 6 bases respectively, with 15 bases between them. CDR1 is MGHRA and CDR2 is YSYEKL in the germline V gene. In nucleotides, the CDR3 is TGCGCCAGCAGCCAAGATCGGACGGAAGGGGCTCAGCCCCAGCATTTT. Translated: CASSQDRTEGAQPQHF.

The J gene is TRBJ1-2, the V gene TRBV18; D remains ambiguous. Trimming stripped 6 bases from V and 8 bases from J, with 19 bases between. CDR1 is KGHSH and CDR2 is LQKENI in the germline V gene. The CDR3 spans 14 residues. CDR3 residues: CASSPNGVSEGYTF. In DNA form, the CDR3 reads TGTGCCAGCTCCCCAAACGGGGTATCGGAAGGCTACACCTTC.

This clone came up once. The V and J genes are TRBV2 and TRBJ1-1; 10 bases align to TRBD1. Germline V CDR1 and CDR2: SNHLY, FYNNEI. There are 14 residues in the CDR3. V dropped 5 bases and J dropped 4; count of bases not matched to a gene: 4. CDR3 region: CASSLGQGLTEAFF. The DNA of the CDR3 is TGTGCCAGCAGTTTGGGACAGGGGCTCACTGAAGCTTTCTTT.

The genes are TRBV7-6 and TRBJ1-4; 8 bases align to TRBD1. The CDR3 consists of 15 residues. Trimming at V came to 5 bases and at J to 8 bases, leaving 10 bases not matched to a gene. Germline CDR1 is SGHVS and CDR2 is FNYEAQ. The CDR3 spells CASSPYQGAGEKLFF. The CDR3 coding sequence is TGTGCCAGCAGCCCTTACCAGGGGGCGGGAGAAAAACTGTTTTTT. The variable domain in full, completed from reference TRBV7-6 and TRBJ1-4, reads GAGVSQSPRYKVTKRGQDVALRCDPISGHVSLYWYRQALGQGPEFLTYFNYEAQQDKSGLPNDRFSAERPEGSISTLTIQRTEQRDSAMYRCASSPYQGAGEKLFFGSGTQLSVL.

The CDR3 reads CASSPGLVDTGELFF. As DNA, the CDR3 is TGTGCCAGCAGCCCCGGACTAGTGGACACCGGGGAGCTGTTTTTT. The J gene is TRBJ2-2, the V gene TRBV5-4; 7 positions agree with TRBD2. In germline, CDR1 is SGHNT, CDR2 YYREEE (reference sequence). The CDR3 covers 15 residues. The V and J ends lost 4 bases and 3 bases, in that order; junction bases with no gene match: 6.

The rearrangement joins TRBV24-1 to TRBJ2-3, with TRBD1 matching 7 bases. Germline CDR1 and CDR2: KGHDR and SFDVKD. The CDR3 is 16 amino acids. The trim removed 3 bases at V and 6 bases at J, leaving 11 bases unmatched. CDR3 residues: CATSDPTGNKLDTQYF. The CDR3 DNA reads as TGTGCCACCAGTGATCCGACAGGGAACAAATTGGATACGCAGTATTTT.

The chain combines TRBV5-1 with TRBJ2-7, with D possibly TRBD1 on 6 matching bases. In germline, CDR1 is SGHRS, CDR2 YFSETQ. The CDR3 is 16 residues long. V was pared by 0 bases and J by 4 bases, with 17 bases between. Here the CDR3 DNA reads TGCGCCAGCAGCTTGGATACGACAGGCGTTATTTACGAGCAGTACTTC. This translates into CASSLDTTGVIYEQYF. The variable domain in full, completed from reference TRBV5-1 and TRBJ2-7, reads KAGVTQTPRYLIKTRGQQVTLSCSPISGHRSVSWYQQTPGQGLQFLFEYFSETQRNKGNFPGRFSGRQFSNSRSEMNVSTLELGDSALYLCASSLDTTGVIYEQYFGPGTRLTVT.

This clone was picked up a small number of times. As DNA, the CDR3 is TGTGCCAGCAGTTCAGGGTTGTTGCAGCCCCAGCATTTT. It encodes CASSSGLLQPQHF. V and J are TRBV7-9 and TRBJ1-5; TRBD1 might be the D (5 bases). CDR3 length: 13 amino acids. Germline V CDR1 and CDR2: SEHNR, FQNEAQ (reference sequence). Trimming took 6 bases from V and 7 from J, leaving 13 bases between them.

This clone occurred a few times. CDR3: CAISGDGYTF. Here the CDR3 DNA reads TGCGCGATATCGGGGGATGGCTACACCTTC. This chain connects TRBV20-1 to TRBJ1-2, with D possibly being TRBD1 (5 bases). The germline gives CDR1 DFQATT, CDR2 SNEGSKA (reference sequence). The CDR3 has 10 amino acids.

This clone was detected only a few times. The CDR3 spells CASSLFNPTPGRGTEAFF. CDR3 in DNA: TGTGCCAGCAGTTTGTTTAATCCCACGCCGGGGAGGGGCACTGAAGCTTTCTTT. This chain connects TRBV28 to TRBJ1-1; D possibly corresponds to TRBD1 (5 bases). The CDR3 is made up of 18 amino acids. Trimming removed 3 bases from V and 4 bases from J, with 24 bases in between. Germline CDR1 MDHEN, CDR2 SYDVKM.

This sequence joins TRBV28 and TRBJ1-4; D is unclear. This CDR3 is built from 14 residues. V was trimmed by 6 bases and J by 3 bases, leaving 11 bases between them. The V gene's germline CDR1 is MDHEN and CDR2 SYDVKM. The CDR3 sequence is CASSPGGANEKLFF. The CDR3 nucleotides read TGTGCCAGCAGCCCCGGCGGGGCTAATGAAAAACTGTTTTTT.

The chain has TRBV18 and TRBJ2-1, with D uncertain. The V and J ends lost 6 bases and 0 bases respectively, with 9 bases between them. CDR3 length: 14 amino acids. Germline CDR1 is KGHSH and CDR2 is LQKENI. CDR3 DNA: TGTGCCAGCTCCCTTACAAGCTCCTACAATGAGCAGTTCTTC. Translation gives CASSLTSSYNEQFF.

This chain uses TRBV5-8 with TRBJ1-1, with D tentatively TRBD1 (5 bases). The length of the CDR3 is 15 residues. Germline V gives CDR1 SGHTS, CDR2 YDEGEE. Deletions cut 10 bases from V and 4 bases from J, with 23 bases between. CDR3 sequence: CAGQKGRHTGTEAFF. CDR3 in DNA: TGTGCCGGGCAAAAAGGACGGCACACAGGCACTGAAGCTTTCTTT.

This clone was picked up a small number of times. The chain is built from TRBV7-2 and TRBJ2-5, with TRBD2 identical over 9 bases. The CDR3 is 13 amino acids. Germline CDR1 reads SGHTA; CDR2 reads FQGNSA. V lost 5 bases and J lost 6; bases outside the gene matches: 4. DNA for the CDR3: TGTGCCAGCAGCCGGCGGGGGGGACAGACCCAGTACTTC. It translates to CASSRRGGQTQYF.

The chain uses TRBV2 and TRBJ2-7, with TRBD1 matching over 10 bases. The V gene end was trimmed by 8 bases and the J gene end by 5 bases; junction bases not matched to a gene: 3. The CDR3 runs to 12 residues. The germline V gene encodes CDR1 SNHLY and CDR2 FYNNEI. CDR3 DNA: TGTGCCAGCCGGGACAGGGGAAACGAGCAGTACTTC. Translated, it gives CASRDRGNEQYF.

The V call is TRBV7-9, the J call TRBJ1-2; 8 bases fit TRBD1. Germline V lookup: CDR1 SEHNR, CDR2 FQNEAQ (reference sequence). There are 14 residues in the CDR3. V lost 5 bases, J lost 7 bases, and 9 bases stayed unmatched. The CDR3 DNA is TGTGCCAGCAGCCGCCCGGGACAGGCTTCTGGCTACACCTTC. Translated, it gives CASSRPGQASGYTF. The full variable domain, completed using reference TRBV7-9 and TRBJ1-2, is DTGVSQNPRHKITKRGQNVTFRCDPISEHNRLYWYRQTLGQGPEFLTYFQNEAQLEKSRLLSDRFSAERPKGSFSTLEIQRTEQGDSAMYLCASSRPGQASGYTFGSGTRLTVV.

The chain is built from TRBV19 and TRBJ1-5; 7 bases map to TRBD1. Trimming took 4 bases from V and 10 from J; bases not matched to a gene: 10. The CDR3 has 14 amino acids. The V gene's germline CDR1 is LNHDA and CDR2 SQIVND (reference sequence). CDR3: CASSTGTAGGPQHF. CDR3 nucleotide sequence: TGTGCCAGTAGTACGGGGACAGCAGGAGGCCCCCAGCATTTT.

The CDR3 DNA reads TGTGCCAGCAGGGACAGGGCTTCTACGGGGACCCAGTACTTC. Encoded protein: CASRDRASTGTQYF. The chain carries TRBV2 and TRBJ2-5; 8 bases are a match to TRBD1. J was trimmed by 7 bases and V by 6 bases; bases with no gene match: 10. Germline-derived CDR1 and CDR2 are SNHLY and FYNNEI. This CDR3 region has 14 residues.

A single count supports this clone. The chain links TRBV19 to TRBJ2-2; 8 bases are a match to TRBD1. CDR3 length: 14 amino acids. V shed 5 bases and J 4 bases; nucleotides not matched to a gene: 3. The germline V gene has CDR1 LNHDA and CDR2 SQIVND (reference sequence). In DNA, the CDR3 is TGTGCCAGTAGTCTGACAGGGGCCACCGGGGAGCTGTTTTTT. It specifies CASSLTGATGELFF.

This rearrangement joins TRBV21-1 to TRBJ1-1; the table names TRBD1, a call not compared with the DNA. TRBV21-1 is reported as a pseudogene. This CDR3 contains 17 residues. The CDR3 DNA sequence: TGTGCCAGCGCGACCTTCAGGAAACGAGAATGGAACACTGAAGCTTTCTTT. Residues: CASATFRKREWNTEAFF.

CDR3 region: CASSLGLRGRLNTEAFF. The DNA of the CDR3 is TGTGCCAGCAGCTTGGGCCTCAGGGGGCGGCTGAACACTGAAGCTTTCTTT. The chain recombines TRBV11-2 with TRBJ1-1; TRBD1 agrees at 8 bases. The CDR3 totals 17 residues. After removal of 3 bases from V and 0 bases from J, the junction contained 9 bases not matched to a gene. The germline gives CDR1 SGHAT, CDR2 FQNNGV.

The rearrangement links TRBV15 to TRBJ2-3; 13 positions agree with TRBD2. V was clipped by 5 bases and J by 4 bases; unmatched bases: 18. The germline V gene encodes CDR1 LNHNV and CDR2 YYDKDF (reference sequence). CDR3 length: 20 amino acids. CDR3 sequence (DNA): TGTGCCACCAGCGAACCCGGACTAGCGGGAGAATTAGCCCGGGCAGATACGCAGTATTTT. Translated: CATSEPGLAGELARADTQYF.

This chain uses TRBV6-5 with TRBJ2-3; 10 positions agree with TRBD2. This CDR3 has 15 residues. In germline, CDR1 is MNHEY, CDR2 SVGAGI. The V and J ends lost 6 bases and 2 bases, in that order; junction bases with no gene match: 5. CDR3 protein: CASRVAGGFTDTQYF. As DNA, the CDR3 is TGTGCCAGCAGAGTAGCGGGAGGCTTCACAGATACGCAGTATTTT.